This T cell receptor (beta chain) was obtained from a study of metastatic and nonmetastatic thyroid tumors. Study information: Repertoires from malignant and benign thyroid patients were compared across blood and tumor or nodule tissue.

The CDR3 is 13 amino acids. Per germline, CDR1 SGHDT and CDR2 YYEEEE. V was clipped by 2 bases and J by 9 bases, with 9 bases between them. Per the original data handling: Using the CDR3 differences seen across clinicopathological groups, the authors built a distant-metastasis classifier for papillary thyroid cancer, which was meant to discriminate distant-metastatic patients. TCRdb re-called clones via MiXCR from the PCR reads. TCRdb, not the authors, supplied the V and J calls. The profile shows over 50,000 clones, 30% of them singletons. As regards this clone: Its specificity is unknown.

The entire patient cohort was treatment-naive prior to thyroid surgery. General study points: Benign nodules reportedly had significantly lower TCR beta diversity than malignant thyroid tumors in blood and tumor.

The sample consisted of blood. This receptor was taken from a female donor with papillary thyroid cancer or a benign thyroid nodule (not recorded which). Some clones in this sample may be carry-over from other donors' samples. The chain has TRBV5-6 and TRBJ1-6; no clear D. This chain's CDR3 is CASSLRVPSPLHF. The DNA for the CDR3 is TGTGCCAGCAGCTTAAGGGTTCCTTCACCCCTCCACTTT.